Listed here are 2 T cell receptor beta chains from one sample, sequenced in a study of T-cell memory formation after mild COVID-19. Using its own MiXCR run on the 5' RACE reads, TCRdb lists one record per CDR3 protein. The sample lists 560,000 or so distinct CDR3 sequences, around 15% occurring once. Sequenced input: PBMCs or a T cell subset sorted from them (not recorded which). These receptors were collected from an adult woman who had mild COVID-19 (a few samples of this study predate the infection). Cell type and time point are not known.

The chain has TRBV29-1 and TRBJ2-7, with D perhaps matching TRBD1 (6 bases). Trimming removed 8 bases from V and 2 bases from J, with 10 bases in between. The CDR3 spans 11 residues. CDR1 and CDR2 from the germline V gene are SQVTM and ANQGSEA. DNA of the CDR3: TGCAGCATCGGGGACACCTACGAGCAGTACTTC. It yields the protein CSIGDTYEQYF.

The chain uses TRBV29-1 and TRBJ2-2; TRBD1 might be the D (6 bases). The CDR3 is made up of 15 amino acids. Per the germline V gene, CDR1 is SQVTM and CDR2 is ANQGSEA. With 0 bases removed from V and 6 bases from J, the gap between germline ends came to 14 bases. The CDR3 DNA sequence: TGCAGCGTTGAAGATTGGGGACAAGGGGCCGGGGAGCTGTTTTTT. Its protein product is CSVEDWGQGAGELFF.